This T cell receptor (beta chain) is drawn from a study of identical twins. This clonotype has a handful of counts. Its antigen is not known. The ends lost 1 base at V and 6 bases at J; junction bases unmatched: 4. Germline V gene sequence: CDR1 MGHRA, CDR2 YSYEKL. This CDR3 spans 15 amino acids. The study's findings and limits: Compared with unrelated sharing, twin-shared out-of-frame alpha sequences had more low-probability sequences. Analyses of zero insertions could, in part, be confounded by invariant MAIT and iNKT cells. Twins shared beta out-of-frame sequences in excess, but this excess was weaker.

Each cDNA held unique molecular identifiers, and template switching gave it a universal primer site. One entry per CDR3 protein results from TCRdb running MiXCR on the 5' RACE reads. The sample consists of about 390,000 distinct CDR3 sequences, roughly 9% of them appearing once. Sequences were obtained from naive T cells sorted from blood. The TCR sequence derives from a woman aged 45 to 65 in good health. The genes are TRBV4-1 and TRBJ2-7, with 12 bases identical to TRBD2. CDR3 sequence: CASSQVPSGRGEQYF. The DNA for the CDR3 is TGCGCCAGCAGCCAAGTCCCTAGCGGGAGGGGCGAGCAGTACTTC.